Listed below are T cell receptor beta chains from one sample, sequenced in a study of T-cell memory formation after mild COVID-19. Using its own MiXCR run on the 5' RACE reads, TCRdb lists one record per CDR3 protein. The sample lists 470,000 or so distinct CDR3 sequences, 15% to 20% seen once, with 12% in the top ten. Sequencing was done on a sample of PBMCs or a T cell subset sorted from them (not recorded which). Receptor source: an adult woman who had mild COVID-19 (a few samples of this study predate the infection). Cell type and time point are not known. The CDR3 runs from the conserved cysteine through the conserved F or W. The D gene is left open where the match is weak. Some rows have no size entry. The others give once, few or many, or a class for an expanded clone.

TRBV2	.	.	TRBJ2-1	CASSAEGYNEQFF	TGTGCCAGCAGTGCAGAAGGTTACAATGAGCAGTTCTTC
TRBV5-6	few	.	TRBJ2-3	CASSLSQGIDTQYF	TGTGCCAGCAGCTTGAGCCAGGGGATCGATACGCAGTATTTT
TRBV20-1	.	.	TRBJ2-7	CSAGTPYEQYF	TGCAGTGCCGGGACCCCCTACGAGCAGTACTTC
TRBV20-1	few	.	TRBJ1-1	CSARRGNTEAFF	TGCAGTGCTAGGAGGGGGAACACTGAAGCTTTCTTT
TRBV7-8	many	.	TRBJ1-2	CASSGRIGGYTF	TGTGCCAGCAGCGGGAGGATCGGAGGCTACACCTTC
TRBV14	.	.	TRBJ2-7	CASSHGVEQYF	TGTGCCAGCAGCCACGGCGTCGAGCAGTACTTC
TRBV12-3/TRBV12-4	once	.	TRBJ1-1	CASSFIVSEAFF	TGTGCCAGCAGTTTCATAGTCTCTGAAGCTTTCTTT
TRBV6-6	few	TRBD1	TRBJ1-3	CASSSGTGGRNTIYF	TGTGCCAGCAGTTCCGGGACAGGGGGACGAAACACCATATATTTT
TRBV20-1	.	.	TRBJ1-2	CSASTAGPYGYTF	TGCAGTGCTAGCACCGCAGGACCCTATGGCTACACCTTC
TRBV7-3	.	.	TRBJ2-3	CASSSTGTSTDTQYF	TGTGCCAGCAGCTCAACCGGGACTTCCACAGATACGCAGTATTTT
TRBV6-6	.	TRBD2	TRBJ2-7	CASSDPSGRAYEQYF	TGTGCCAGCAGTGACCCTAGCGGGAGGGCCTACGAGCAGTACTTC
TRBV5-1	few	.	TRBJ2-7	CASSLTDGPYEQYF	TGCGCCAGCAGCCTTACCGACGGACCCTACGAGCAGTACTTC
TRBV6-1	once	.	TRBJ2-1	CASSMGPHYNEQFF	TGTGCCAGCAGTATGGGACCGCACTACAATGAGCAGTTCTTC
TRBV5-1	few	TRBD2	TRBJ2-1	CASSQGLREEQFF	TGCGCCAGCAGCCAGGGACTACGCGAAGAGCAGTTCTTC
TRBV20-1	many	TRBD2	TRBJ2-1	CSAKMGGGALVNEQFF	TGCAGTGCTAAGATGGGCGGGGGGGCTTTGGTAAATGAGCAGTTCTTC
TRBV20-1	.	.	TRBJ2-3	CSARGLRGFSTDTQYF	TGCAGTGCTAGAGGTCTTAGGGGCTTTAGCACAGATACGCAGTATTTT
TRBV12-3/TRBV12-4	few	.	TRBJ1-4	CASSFYEKLFF	TGTGCCAGCAGTTTTTATGAAAAACTGTTTTTT
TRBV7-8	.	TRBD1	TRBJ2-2	CASLVDRGAGELFF	TGTGCCAGTTTGGTCGACAGGGGCGCCGGGGAGCTGTTTTTT
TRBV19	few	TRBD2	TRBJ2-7	CASSNSGSSYEQYF	TGTGCCAGTAGCAATAGCGGGAGCTCCTACGAGCAGTACTTC
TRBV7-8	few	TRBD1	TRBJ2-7	CASSFLSLGQEISYEQYF	TGTGCCAGCAGCTTTCTATCCTTGGGACAGGAGATTTCCTACGAGCAGTACTTC
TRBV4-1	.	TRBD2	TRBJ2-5	CASSQSKSGGPETQYF	TGCGCCAGCAGCCAGAGTAAGAGCGGGGGGCCGGAGACCCAGTACTTC
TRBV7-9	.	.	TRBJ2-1	CASSLGTKGEQFF	TGTGCCAGCAGCTTAGGGACAAAAGGTGAGCAGTTCTTC